This T cell receptor (beta chain) is drawn from a study of T cell changes during pregnancy in multiple sclerosis. The germline CDR1 and CDR2 sequences are SGHRS and YFSETQ. The CDR3 runs 14 residues. The J segment lost 3 bases and the V segment lost 2 bases, leaving 4 bases of the junction unmatched. The data were produced by immunoSEQ multiplex PCR, yet TCRdb's version contains in-frame clones alone and is incomplete. The table lists 45,000 to 60,000 clones, around 90% of them singletons. The V gene is TRBV5-1, the J gene TRBJ1-2, with 7 bases identical to TRBD1. Sequenced here: CD4+ T cells from peripheral blood mononuclear cells, sampled in the second trimester of pregnancy. The clonotype originates from a female donor with multiple sclerosis, enrolled in a pregnancy study. The CDR3 loop is CASSFDRVDYGYTF. CDR3 bases: TGCGCCAGCAGCTTTGACAGGGTCGACTATGGCTACACCTTC. Using reference TRBV5-1 and TRBJ1-2 for the parts outside the CDR3, the full variable domain is KAGVTQTPRYLIKTRGQQVTLSCSPISGHRSVSWYQQTPGQGLQFLFEYFSETQRNKGNFPGRFSGRQFSNSRSEMNVSTLELGDSALYLCASSFDRVDYGYTFGSGTRLTVV.